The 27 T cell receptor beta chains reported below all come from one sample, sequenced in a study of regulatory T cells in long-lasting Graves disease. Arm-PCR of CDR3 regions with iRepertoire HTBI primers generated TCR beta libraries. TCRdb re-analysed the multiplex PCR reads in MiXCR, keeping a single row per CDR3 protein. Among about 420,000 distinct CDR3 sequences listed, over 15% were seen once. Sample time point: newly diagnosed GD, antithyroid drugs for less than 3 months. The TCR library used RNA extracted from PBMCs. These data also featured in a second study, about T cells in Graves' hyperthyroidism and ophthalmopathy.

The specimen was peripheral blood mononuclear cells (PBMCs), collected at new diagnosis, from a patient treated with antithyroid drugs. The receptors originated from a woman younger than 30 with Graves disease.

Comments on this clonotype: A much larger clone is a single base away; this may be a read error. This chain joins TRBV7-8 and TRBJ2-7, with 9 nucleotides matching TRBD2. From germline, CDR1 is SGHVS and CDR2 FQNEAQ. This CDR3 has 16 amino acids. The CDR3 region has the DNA TGTGCCAGCAGCTTAGGTAGACTAGCGGTAACCCACGAGCACTACTTC. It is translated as CASSLGRLAVTHEHYF.

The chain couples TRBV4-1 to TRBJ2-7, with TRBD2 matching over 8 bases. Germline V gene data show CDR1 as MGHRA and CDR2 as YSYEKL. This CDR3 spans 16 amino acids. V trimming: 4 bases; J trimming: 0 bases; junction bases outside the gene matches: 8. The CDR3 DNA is TGCGCCAGCAGCCCCTCGGGAGGGAAGAGCTCCTACGAGCAGTACTTC. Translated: CASSPSGGKSSYEQYF.

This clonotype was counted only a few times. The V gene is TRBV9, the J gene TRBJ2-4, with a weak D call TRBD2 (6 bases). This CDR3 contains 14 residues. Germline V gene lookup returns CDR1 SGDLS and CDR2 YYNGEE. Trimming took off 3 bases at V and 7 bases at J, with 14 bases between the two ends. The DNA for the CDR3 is TGTGCCAGCAGCGAGGGACTTGCGGCGAACATTCAGTACTTC. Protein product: CASSEGLAANIQYF.

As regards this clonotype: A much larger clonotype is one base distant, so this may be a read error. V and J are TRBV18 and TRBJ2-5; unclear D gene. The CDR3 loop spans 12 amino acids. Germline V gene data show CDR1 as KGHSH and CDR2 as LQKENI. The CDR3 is CASSSTKGKEFF. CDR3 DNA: TGTGCCAGCTCATCAACTAAGGGTAAGGAGTTCTTC. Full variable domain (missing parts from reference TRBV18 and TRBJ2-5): NAGVMQNPRHLVRRRGQEARLRCSPMKGHSHVYWYRQLPEEGLKFMVYLQKENIIDESGMPKERFSAEFPKEGPSILRIQQVVRGDSAAYFCASSSTKGKEFFGPGTRLLVL.

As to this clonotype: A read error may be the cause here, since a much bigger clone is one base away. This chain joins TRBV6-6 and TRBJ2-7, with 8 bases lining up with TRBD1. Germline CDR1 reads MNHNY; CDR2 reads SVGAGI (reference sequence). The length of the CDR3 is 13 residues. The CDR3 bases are TGTGCCAGCGGTTACTCGGGGACAGGCGAGCAGTACTTC. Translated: CASGYSGTGEQYF.

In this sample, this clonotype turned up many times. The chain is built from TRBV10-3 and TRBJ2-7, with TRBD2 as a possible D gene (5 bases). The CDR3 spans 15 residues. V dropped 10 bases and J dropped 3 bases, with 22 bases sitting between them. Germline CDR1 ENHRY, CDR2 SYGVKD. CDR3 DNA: TGTGCCAGCGACACGCTTCGCCTAGCTCTCTACGAGCAGTACTTC. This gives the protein CASDTLRLALYEQYF.

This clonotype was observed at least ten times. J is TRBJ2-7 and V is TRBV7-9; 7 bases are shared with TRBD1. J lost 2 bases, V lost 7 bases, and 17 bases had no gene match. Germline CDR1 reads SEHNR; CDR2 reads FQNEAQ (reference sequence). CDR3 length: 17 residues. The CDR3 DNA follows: TGTGCCAGCACATCTTCGCCTATGACAGGGAAAACCTACGAGCAGTACTTC. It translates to CASTSSPMTGKTYEQYF.

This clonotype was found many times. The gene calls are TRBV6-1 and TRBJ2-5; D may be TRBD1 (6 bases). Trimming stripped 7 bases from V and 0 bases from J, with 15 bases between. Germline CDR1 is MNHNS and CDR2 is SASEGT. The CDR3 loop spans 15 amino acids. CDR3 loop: CASMLWTAYQETQYF. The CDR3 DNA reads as TGTGCCAGCATGCTTTGGACAGCCTACCAAGAGACCCAGTACTTC.

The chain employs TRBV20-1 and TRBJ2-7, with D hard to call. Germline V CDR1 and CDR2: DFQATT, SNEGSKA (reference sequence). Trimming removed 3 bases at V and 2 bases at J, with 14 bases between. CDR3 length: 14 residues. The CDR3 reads CSASLSQTAYEQYF. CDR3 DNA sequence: TGCAGTGCTAGTCTCTCACAAACAGCCTACGAGCAGTACTTC.

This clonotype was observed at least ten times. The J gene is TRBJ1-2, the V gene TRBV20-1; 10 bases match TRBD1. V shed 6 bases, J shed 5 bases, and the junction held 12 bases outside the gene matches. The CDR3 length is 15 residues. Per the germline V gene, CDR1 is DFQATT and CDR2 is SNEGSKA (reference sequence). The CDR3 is CSAWDRGGGRYGYTF. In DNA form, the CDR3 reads TGCAGTGCCTGGGACAGGGGAGGAGGAAGGTATGGCTACACCTTC.

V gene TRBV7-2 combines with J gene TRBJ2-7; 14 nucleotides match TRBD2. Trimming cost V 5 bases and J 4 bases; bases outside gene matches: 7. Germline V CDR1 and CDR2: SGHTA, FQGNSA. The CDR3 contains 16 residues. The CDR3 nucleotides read TGTGCCAGCAGCAAAGCCGGGACTAGCGGGAGTTACGAGCAGTACTTC. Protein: CASSKAGTSGSYEQYF.

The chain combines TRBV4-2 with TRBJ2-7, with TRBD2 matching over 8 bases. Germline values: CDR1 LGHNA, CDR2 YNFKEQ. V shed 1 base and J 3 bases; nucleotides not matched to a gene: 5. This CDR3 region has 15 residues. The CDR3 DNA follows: TGTGCCAGCAGCCAAGTCGGGGGGGAGAGCTACGAGCAGTACTTC. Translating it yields CASSQVGGESYEQYF.

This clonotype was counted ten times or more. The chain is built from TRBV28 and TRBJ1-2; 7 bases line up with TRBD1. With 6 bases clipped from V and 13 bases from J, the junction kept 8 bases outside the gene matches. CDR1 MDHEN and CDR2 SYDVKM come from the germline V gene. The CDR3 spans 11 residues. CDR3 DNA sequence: TGTGCCAGCAGAGAAGACAGGGTGTTCACCTTC. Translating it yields CASREDRVFTF.

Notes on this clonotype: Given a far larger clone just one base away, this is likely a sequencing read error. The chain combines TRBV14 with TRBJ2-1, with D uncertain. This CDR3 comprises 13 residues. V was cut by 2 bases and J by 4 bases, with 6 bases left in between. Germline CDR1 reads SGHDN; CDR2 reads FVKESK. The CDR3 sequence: CASSQRIYNEQFF. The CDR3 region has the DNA TGTGCCAGCAGCCAAAGGATTTACAATGAGCAGTTCTTC.

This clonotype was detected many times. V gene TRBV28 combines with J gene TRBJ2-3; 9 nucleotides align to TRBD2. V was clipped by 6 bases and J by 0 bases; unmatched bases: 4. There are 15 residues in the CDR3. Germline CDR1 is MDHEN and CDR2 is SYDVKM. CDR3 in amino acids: CASRIAGVSTDTQYF. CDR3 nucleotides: TGTGCCAGCAGAATAGCGGGAGTAAGCACAGATACGCAGTATTTT.

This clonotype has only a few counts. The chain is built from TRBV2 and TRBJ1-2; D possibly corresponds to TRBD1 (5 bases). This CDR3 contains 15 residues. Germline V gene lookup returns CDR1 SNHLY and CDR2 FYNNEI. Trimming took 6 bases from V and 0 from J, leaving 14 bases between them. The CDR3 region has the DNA TGTGCCAGCAGGGAACGACAGATCTCTAACTATGGCTACACCTTC. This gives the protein CASRERQISNYGYTF.

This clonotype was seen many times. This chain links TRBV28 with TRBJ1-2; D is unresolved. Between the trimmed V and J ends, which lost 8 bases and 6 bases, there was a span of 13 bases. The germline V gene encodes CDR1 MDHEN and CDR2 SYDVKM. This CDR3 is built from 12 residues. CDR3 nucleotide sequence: TGTGCCAGCTATGGCGGTCCCGATGGCTACACCTTC. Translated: CASYGGPDGYTF.

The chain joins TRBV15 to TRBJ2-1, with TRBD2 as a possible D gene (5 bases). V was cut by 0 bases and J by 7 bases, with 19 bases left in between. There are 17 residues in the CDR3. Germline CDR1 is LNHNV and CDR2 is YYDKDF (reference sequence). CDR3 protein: CATSRDRLSSYSNEQFF. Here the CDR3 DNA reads TGTGCCACCAGCAGAGATCGTTTGTCTAGCTATTCGAATGAGCAGTTCTTC.

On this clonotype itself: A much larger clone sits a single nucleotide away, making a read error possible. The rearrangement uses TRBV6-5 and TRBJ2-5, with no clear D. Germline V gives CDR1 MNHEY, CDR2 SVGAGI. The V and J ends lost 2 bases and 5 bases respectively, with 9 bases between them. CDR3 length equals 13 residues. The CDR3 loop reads CASSYGEWETQYF. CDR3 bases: TGTGCCAGCAGTTACGGCGAGTGGGAGACCCAGTACTTC.

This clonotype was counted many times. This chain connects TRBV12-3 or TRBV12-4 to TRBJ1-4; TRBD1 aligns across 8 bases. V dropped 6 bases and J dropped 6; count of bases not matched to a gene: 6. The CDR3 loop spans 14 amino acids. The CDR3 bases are TGTGCCAGCAGCCTTGGACAGGGAGATGAAAAACTGTTTTTT. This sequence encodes CASSLGQGDEKLFF.

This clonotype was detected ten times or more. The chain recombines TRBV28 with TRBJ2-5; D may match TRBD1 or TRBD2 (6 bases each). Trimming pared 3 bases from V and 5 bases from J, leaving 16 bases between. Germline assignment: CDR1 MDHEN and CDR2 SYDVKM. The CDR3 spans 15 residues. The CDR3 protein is CASSFKTGRWETQYF. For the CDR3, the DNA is TGTGCCAGCAGTTTTAAAACAGGGAGGTGGGAGACCCAGTACTTC. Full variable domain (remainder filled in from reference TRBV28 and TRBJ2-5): DVKVTQSSRYLVKRTGEKVFLECVQDMDHENMFWYRQDPGLGLRLIYFSYDVKMKEKGDIPEGYSVSREKKERFSLILESASTNQTSMYLCASSFKTGRWETQYFGPGTRLLVL.

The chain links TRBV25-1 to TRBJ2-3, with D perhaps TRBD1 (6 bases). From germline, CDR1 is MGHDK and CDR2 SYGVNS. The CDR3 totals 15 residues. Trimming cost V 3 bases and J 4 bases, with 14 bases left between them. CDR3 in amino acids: CASSDGTFQADTQYF. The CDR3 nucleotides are TGTGCCAGCAGTGACGGGACATTCCAAGCAGATACGCAGTATTTT.

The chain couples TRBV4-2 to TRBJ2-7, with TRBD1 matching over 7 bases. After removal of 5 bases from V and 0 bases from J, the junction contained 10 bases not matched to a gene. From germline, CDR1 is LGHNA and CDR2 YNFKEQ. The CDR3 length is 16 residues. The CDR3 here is CASSYVTGSLSYEQYF. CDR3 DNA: TGTGCCAGCAGCTACGTGACAGGGAGCCTCTCCTACGAGCAGTACTTC.

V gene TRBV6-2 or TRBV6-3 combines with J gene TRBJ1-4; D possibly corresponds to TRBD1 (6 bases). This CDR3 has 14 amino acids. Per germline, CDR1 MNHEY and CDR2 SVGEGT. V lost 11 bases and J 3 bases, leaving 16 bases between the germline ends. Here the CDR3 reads CAGRRGAPNEKLFF. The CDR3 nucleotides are TGTGCCGGACGGCGGGGGGCGCCTAATGAAAAACTGTTTTTT.

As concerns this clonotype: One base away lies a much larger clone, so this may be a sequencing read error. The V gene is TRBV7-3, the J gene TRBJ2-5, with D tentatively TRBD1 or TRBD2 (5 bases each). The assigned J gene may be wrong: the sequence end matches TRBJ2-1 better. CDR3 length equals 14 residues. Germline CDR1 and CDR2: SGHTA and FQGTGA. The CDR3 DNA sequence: TGTGCCAGCAGCTTAGAGAGGGACCAAGAGACCCAGTTCTTC. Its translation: CASSLERDQETQFF.

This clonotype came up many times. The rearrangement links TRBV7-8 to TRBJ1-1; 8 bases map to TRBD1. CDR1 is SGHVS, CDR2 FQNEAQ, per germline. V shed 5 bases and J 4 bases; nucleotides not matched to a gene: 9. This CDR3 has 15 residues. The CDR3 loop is CASSPRTGTGTEAFF. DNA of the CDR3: TGTGCCAGCAGCCCTAGGACAGGGACGGGCACTGAAGCTTTCTTT.

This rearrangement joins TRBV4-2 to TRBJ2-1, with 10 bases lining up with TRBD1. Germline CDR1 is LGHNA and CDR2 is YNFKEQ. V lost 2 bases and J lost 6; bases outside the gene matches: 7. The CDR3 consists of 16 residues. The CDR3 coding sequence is TGTGCCAGCAGCCAATGGGGGACAGGGGTCGTCAATGAGCAGTTCTTC. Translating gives CASSQWGTGVVNEQFF.